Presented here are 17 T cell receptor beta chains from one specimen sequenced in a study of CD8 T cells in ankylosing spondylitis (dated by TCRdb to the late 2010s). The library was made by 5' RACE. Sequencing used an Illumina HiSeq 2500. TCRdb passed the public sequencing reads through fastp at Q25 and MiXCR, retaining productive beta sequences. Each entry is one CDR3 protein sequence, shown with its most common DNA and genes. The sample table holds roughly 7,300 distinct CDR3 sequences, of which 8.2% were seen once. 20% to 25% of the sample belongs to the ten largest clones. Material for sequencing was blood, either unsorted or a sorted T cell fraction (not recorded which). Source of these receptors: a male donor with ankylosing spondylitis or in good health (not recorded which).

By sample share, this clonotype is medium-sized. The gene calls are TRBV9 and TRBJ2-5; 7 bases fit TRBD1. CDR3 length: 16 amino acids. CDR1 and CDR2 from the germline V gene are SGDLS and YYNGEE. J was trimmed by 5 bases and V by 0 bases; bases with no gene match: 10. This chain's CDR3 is CASSVANRGVGETQYF. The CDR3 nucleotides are TGTGCCAGCAGCGTAGCCAACAGGGGCGTAGGGGAGACCCAGTACTTC. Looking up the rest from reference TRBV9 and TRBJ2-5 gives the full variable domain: DSGVTQTPKHLITATGQRVTLRCSPRSGDLSVYWYQQSLDQGLQFLIQYYNGEERAKGNILERFSAQQFPDLHSELNLSSLELGDSALYFCASSVANRGVGETQYFGPGTRLLVL.

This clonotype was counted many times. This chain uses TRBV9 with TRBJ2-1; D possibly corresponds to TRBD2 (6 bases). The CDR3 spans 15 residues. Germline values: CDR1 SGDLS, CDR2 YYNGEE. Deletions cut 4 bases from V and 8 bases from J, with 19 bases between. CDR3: CASSYRDWDSDEQFF. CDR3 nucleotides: TGTGCCAGCAGCTACCGGGACTGGGATTCCGATGAGCAGTTCTTC.

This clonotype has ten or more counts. The DNA for the CDR3 is TGTGCCAGCAGCGTAATCGAGGACAGGGTGGTCTCGGGGGCCAACGTCCTGACTTTC. This encodes CASSVIEDRVVSGANVLTF. V is TRBV9 and J is TRBJ2-6; TRBD1 matches 8 bases. The CDR3 contains 19 residues. V trimming: 1 base; J trimming: 4 bases; junction bases outside the gene matches: 13. Per germline, CDR1 SGDLS and CDR2 YYNGEE.

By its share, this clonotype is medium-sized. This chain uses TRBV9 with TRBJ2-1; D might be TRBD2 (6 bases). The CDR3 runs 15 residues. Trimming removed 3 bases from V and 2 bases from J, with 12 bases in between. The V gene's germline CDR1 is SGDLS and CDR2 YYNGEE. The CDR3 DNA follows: TGTGCCAGCAGCGCAGCGGGCAACCCCTACAATGAGCAGTTCTTC. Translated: CASSAAGNPYNEQFF.

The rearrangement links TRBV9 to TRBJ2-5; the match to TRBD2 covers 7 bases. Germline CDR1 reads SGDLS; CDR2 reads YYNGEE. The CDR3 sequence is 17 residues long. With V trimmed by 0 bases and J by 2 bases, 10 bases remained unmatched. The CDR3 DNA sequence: TGTGCCAGCAGCGTAGCCCGTAACCCTAGCGGACAAGAGACCCAGTACTTC. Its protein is CASSVARNPSGQETQYF.

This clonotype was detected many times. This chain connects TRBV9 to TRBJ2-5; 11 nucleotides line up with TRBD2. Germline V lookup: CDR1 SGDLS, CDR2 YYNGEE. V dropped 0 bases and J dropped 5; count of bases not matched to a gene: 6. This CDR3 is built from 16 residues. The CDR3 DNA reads TGTGCCAGCAGCGTAGAGTCTAGCGGGGGGTGGGAGACCCAGTACTTC. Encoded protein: CASSVESSGGWETQYF.

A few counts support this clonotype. DNA for the CDR3: TGTGCCAGCAGCCCCCTAGATTCGAACACTGAAGCTTTCTTT. The encoded protein is CASSPLDSNTEAFF. V gene TRBV9 combines with J gene TRBJ1-1; D not resolved. Deletions cut 4 bases from V and 1 base from J, with 11 bases between. This CDR3 has 14 residues. CDR1 and CDR2 from the germline V gene are SGDLS and YYNGEE.

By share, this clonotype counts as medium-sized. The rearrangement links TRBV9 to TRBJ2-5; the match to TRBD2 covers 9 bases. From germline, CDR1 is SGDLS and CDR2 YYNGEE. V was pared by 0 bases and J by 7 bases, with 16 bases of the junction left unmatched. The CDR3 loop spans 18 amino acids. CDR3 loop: CASSVDSGGSTPASTQYF. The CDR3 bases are TGTGCCAGCAGCGTAGACAGCGGGGGGTCGACCCCTGCCTCGACCCAGTACTTC.

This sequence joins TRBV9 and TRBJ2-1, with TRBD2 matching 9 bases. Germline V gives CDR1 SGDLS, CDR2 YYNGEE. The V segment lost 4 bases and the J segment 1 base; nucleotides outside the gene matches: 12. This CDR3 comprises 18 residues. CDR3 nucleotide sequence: TGTGCCAGCAGCCCTCAGAACCGACTAGCGGTGTCCTACAATGAGCAGTTCTTC. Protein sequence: CASSPQNRLAVSYNEQFF.

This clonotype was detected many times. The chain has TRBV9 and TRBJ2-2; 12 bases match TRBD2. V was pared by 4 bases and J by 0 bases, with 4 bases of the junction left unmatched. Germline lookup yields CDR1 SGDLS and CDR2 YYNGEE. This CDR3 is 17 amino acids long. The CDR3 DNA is TGTGCCAGCAGCATCAGGACTAGCGGGGCGAACACCGGGGAGCTGTTTTTT. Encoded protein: CASSIRTSGANTGELFF.

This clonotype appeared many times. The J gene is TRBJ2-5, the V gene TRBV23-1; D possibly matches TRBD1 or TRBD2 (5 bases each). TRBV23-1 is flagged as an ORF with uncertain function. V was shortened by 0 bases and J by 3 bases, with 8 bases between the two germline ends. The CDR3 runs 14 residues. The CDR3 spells CASSQSGTEETQYF. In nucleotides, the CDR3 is TGCGCCAGCAGTCAATCAGGGACGGAAGAGACCCAGTACTTC.

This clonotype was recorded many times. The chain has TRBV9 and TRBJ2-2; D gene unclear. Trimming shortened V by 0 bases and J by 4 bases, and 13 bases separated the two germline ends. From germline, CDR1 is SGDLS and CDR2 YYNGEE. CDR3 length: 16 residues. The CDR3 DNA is TGTGCCAGCAGCGTAGAAGAGGCTGGCCCCACCGGGGAGCTGTTTTTT. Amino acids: CASSVEEAGPTGELFF.

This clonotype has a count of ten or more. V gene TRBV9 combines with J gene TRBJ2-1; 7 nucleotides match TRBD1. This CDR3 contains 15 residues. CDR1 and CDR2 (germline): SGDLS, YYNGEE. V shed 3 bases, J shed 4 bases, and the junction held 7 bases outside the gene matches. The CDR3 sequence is CASSAHRGSYNEQFF. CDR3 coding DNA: TGTGCCAGCAGCGCCCACAGGGGTTCTTACAATGAGCAGTTCTTC.

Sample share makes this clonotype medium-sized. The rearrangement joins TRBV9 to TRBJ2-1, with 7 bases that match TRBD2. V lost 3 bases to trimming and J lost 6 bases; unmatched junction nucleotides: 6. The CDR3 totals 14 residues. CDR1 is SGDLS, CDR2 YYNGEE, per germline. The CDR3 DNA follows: TGTGCCAGCAGCGGCAAGACTAGCCCCAATGAGCAGTTCTTC. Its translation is CASSGKTSPNEQFF.

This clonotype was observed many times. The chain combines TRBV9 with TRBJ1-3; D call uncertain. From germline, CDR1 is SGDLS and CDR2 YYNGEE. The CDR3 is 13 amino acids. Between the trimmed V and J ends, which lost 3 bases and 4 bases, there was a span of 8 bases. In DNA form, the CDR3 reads TGTGCCAGCAGCGCCCCGCCGGGAAACACCATATATTTT. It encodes CASSAPPGNTIYF.

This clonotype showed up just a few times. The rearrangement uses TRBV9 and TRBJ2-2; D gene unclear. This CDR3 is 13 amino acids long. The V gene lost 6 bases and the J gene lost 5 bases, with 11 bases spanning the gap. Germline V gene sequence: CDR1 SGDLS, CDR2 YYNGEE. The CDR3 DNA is TGTGCCAGCACCCTTGGGTCGACCGGGGAGCTGTTTTTT. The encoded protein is CASTLGSTGELFF.

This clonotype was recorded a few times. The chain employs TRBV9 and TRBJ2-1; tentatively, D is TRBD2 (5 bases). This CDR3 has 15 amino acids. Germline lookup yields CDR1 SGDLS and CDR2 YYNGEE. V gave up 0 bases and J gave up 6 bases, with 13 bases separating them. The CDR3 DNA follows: TGTGCCAGCAGCGTAGACCTAACCCTAGCCAATGAGCAGTTCTTC. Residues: CASSVDLTLANEQFF.